The 12 T cell receptor beta chains below come from one sample, sequenced in a study of molecular identifiers for immune sequencing clone quantification. A single record per CDR3 protein comes from TCRdb applying MiXCR to the PCR reads. The data contain about 640,000 distinct CDR3 sequences, 20% of them singletons. Sequenced material: naive CD8+ T cells from blood, with Jurkat cell RNA spiked in. Subset defined: FACS-sorted CD8+CD4-CCR7+CD45RA+ naive T cells. The source of these receptors is a human donor in good health. Some libraries in this study had Jurkat cell RNA spiked in.

This clonotype was counted a few times. The J gene is TRBJ2-1, the V gene TRBV24-1; TRBD2 aligns across 11 bases. V shed 5 bases, J shed 4 bases, and the junction held 6 bases outside the gene matches. Germline V lookup: CDR1 KGHDR, CDR2 SFDVKD. This CDR3 has 16 amino acids. The CDR3: CATSGPLAGDYNEQFF. The CDR3 coding sequence is TGTGCCACCAGTGGCCCACTAGCGGGGGATTACAATGAGCAGTTCTTC.

This clonotype was seen repeatedly, ten times or more. The chain joins TRBV7-2 to TRBJ1-1; 8 nucleotides agree with TRBD1. There are 18 residues in the CDR3. The V gene's germline CDR1 is SGHTA and CDR2 FQGNSA. V shed 4 bases and J 0 bases; nucleotides not matched to a gene: 13. The CDR3, as DNA: TGTGCCAGCAGCTCTCCCGGGACAGGAGTTTTCATGAACACTGAAGCTTTCTTT. It specifies CASSSPGTGVFMNTEAFF. The whole variable domain, filled in from reference TRBV7-2 and TRBJ1-1, reads GAGVSQSPSNKVTEKGKDVELRCDPISGHTALYWYRQSLGQGLEFLIYFQGNSAPDKSGLPSDRFSAERTGGSVSTLTIQRTQQEDSAVYLCASSSPGTGVFMNTEAFFGQGTRLTVV.

This clonotype was observed at least ten times. In nucleotides, the CDR3 is TGTGCCAGCAGCCAAGATGTTAGCGGCACAGATACGCAGTATTTT. It is translated as CASSQDVSGTDTQYF. The rearrangement uses TRBV14 and TRBJ2-3; D is possibly TRBD2 (5 bases). The CDR3 is 15 residues long. In germline, CDR1 is SGHDN, CDR2 FVKESK. Trimming took off 0 bases at V and 1 base at J, with 8 bases between the two ends. The full variable domain, in which reference TRBV14 and TRBJ2-3 provide the parts outside the CDR3, is EAGVTQFPSHSVIEKGQTVTLRCDPISGHDNLYWYRRVMGKEIKFLLHFVKESKQDESGMPNNRFLAERTGGTYSTLKVQPAELEDSGVYFCASSQDVSGTDTQYFGPGTRLTVL.

This clonotype was seen many times. V gene TRBV11-2 combines with J gene TRBJ2-7; unclear D gene. Deletions cut 5 bases from V and 3 bases from J, with 11 bases between. CDR1 and CDR2 from the germline V gene are SGHAT and FQNNGV. The CDR3 has 13 amino acids. The CDR3, as DNA: TGTGCCAGCAGCGAGAGCCCAGGCTACGAGCAGTACTTC. This encodes CASSESPGYEQYF.

A word on this clonotype: A much larger clone differs from this one at a single base, so this may be a read error. The chain carries TRBV9 and TRBJ2-2; TRBD1 matches at 11 bases. Germline lookup yields CDR1 SGDLS and CDR2 YYNGEE. CDR3 length equals 16 residues. CDR3 region: CASSETGQGGTGELVF. Here the CDR3 DNA reads TGTGCCAGCAGCGAAACGGGACAGGGGGGAACCGGGGAGCTGGTTTTT.

As concerns this clonotype: A read error may account for a junction end that differs from germline. The chain combines TRBV5-1 with TRBJ2-1, with 8 nucleotides matching TRBD2. The CDR3 covers 16 residues. Germline assignment: CDR1 SGHRS and CDR2 YFSETQ. The chain's CDR3 is CASSLVAGSQDNEQSF. CDR3 sequence (DNA): TGCGCCAGCAGCTTGGTAGCGGGAAGTCAGGACAATGAGCAGTCCTTC.

This clonotype turned up a few times. The chain links TRBV9 to TRBJ1-6; D may be TRBD1 (5 bases). The CDR3 covers 15 residues. The germline V gene encodes CDR1 SGDLS and CDR2 YYNGEE. V lost 3 bases, J lost 0 bases, and 7 bases lay in between. The CDR3 region is CASSAQGSYNSPLHF. For the CDR3, the DNA is TGTGCCAGCAGCGCCCAGGGCTCCTATAATTCACCCCTCCACTTT.

This clonotype appeared a single time. This clone may be a read error of a much larger clone one base away. The chain uses TRBV6-5 and TRBJ2-1, with TRBD2 matching 10 bases. CDR3 length: 17 amino acids. Germline V gives CDR1 MNHEY, CDR2 SVGAGI. The CDR3 nucleotides read TGTGCCAGCAGTCAAGCGCTAGCGGGGGCCTCCTACAATAAGCAGTTCTTC. Amino acids: CASSQALAGASYNKQFF.

The genes are TRBV15 and TRBJ2-1; tentative D call: TRBD1 (6 bases). Germline CDR1 is LNHNV and CDR2 is YYDKDF (reference sequence). The CDR3 spans 15 residues. V shed 3 bases and J shed 1 base, with 10 bases lying between them. CDR3 coding DNA: TGTGCCACCAGCAGTGACAGGCATTCCTACAATGAGCAGTTCTTC. This sequence encodes CATSSDRHSYNEQFF.

This clonotype was counted a few times. The genes are TRBV4-2 and TRBJ1-3, with D perhaps TRBD1 (5 bases). The germline V gene has CDR1 LGHNA and CDR2 YNFKEQ. The CDR3 has 15 residues. Trimming left V 0 bases short and J 8 bases short, with 14 bases between. CDR3 region: CASSQDPRGLDTIYF. The CDR3 DNA is TGTGCCAGCAGCCAAGATCCCCGGGGACTAGACACCATATATTTT.

As to this clonotype: At one boundary the junction diverges from the germline segment, which might be a read error. The J gene is TRBJ2-1, the V gene TRBV11-3; D gene ambiguous. This CDR3 is built from 15 residues. Germline CDR1 and CDR2: SGHNT and YENEEA. The CDR3 nucleotides read TGTGCCAGCAGCTTACTTTCCGGACCCTACAGTGAGCAGTTCTTC. As protein: CASSLLSGPYSEQFF.

This clonotype appeared many times. The chain links TRBV4-3 to TRBJ1-6; D gene uncertain. CDR1 and CDR2 (germline): LGHNA, YSLEER. The ends were cut back, 0 bases at V and 9 bases at J, with 15 bases in the middle. The CDR3 contains 16 residues. CDR3 nucleotides: TGCGCCAGCAGCCAAGACTCCGCACAGACAATTTCACCCCTCCACTTT. Its translation: CASSQDSAQTISPLHF.